This TCR beta chain was captured by sequencing in a study of blood T cell repertoires in COVID-19. The wider study: Sites across the United States, Italy and Spain contributed samples from acute and convalescent COVID-19. PBMCs, B-cell-depleted T cells, or T cells provided the cDNA or gDNA that made up the material.

Sequenced by immunoSEQ multiplex PCR; TCRdb stores in-frame clones only, minus some. The profile shows about 110,000 clones, 80% to 90% of them singletons. CDR1 and CDR2 (germline): SGHKS, YYEKEE (reference sequence). CDR3 length: 14 amino acids. V was trimmed by 1 base and J by 5 bases, leaving 9 bases between them. The rearrangement uses TRBV5-5 and TRBJ2-2; a weak D match, TRBD2 (5 bases). The sequencing sample was made of peripheral blood. The receptor was isolated from a human donor in a cohort sampled during active COVID-19. The CDR3 spells CASSLWTQTGELFF. The DNA for the CDR3 is TGTGCCAGCAGCTTGTGGACTCAGACCGGGGAGCTGTTTTTT.